The 14 T cell receptor beta chains given below trace back to one sample, sequenced in a study of blood T cell repertoires in COVID-19. The method was immunoSEQ multiplex PCR; TCRdb's version includes in-frame clones alone and lacks a portion of them. The data hold some 150,000 clones, with more than 75% observed a single time. The material sequenced was peripheral blood. These receptors originate from a man in his 70s with acute or convalescent COVID-19.

CDR3 residues: CASSSSDQPQHF. The CDR3 DNA is TGTGCCAGCAGTTCCTCGGATCAGCCCCAGCATTTT. The chain combines TRBV4-2 with TRBJ1-5; no firm D call. With 6 bases removed from V and 5 bases from J, the gap between germline ends came to 8 bases. The germline gives CDR1 LGHNA, CDR2 YNFKEQ. The CDR3 runs to 12 residues.

The V and J genes are TRBV28 and TRBJ1-6, with D possibly TRBD1 on 5 matching bases. This CDR3 region has 14 residues. Germline CDR1 MDHEN, CDR2 SYDVKM. Deletions cut 5 bases from V and 7 bases from J, with 12 bases between. This CDR3 reads CASSETVWNSPLHF. The CDR3, as DNA: TGTGCCAGCAGTGAGACAGTTTGGAATTCACCCCTCCACTTT.

The rearrangement uses TRBV10-2 and TRBJ2-1; 7 nucleotides line up with TRBD2. CDR1 is WSHSY and CDR2 is SAAADI in the germline V gene. Losses at the gene ends were 2 bases for V and 7 bases for J; bases not matched to a gene: 11. This CDR3 region has 16 residues. CDR3 amino acids: CASSEPAGFRNNEQFF. CDR3 bases: TGCGCCAGCAGTGAGCCAGCGGGGTTCCGAAATAATGAGCAGTTCTTC.

The J gene is TRBJ2-7, the V gene TRBV28; tentatively, D is TRBD2 (5 bases). Germline V gene lookup returns CDR1 MDHEN and CDR2 SYDVKM. Between the trimmed V and J ends, which lost 3 bases and 2 bases, there was a span of 8 bases. This CDR3 region has 13 residues. CDR3 region: CASSFMGAYEQYF. For the CDR3, the DNA is TGTGCCAGCAGTTTTATGGGAGCCTACGAGCAGTACTTC. Full variable domain (rest looked up from reference TRBV28 and TRBJ2-7): DVKVTQSSRYLVKRTGEKVFLECVQDMDHENMFWYRQDPGLGLRLIYFSYDVKMKEKGDIPEGYSVSREKKERFSLILESASTNQTSMYLCASSFMGAYEQYFGPGTRLTVT.

This clone was picked up one time. This sequence joins TRBV29-1 and TRBJ2-3; unclear D gene. The CDR3 length is 13 residues. Germline V gene data show CDR1 as SQVTM and CDR2 as ANQGSEA. V lost 4 bases and J 2 bases, leaving 10 bases between the germline ends. DNA for the CDR3: TGCAGCGTTGGACTCGGATTCACAGATACGCAGTATTTT. Protein product: CSVGLGFTDTQYF.

The count of this clone is one. The CDR3 nucleotides read TGTGCCAGCAGCTCATGGACTGTCAGATCGTCACCCCTCCACTTT. This translates into CASSSWTVRSSPLHF. The rearrangement joins TRBV11-1 to TRBJ1-6; D is unclear. The V end lost 4 bases, the J end lost 10 bases, and 17 bases lay between the germline ends. Germline CDR1 is SGHAT and CDR2 is FQDESV (reference sequence). The CDR3 has 15 amino acids.

This chain links TRBV27 with TRBJ2-1, with 8 bases lining up with TRBD2. Per the germline V gene, CDR1 is MNHEY and CDR2 is SMNVEV (reference sequence). Unmatched junction bases numbered 10, after V lost 2 bases and J lost 4 bases. The CDR3 has 17 residues. The DNA of the CDR3 is TGTGCCAGCAGTTTAGCGGGGGGTGTTGGGGTATACAATGAGCAGTTCTTC. Its protein is CASSLAGGVGVYNEQFF.

The V gene is TRBV6-5, the J gene TRBJ1-1; D remains unclear. Trimming cost V 0 bases and J 5 bases, with 10 bases left between them. This CDR3 has 14 amino acids. Germline assignment: CDR1 MNHEY and CDR2 SVGAGI. CDR3 DNA sequence: TGTGCCAGCAGTTACTCGATACAAAGAACTGAAGCTTTCTTT. Translation gives CASSYSIQRTEAFF.

The chain employs TRBV30 and TRBJ1-1, with 7 nucleotides matching TRBD1. V trimming: 0 bases; J trimming: 3 bases; junction bases outside the gene matches: 7. This CDR3 spans 15 amino acids. From germline, CDR1 is GTSNPN and CDR2 SVGIG (reference sequence). In DNA form, the CDR3 reads TGTGCCTGGAGTGTGGCAGGGGGGTCGGACACTGAAGCTTTCTTT. It translates to CAWSVAGGSDTEAFF.

V is TRBV6-5 and J is TRBJ1-5; D may be TRBD1 (5 bases). The germline V and J ends were trimmed by 7 bases and 2 bases, with 15 bases remaining between them. CDR3 length: 15 amino acids. Germline loops: CDR1 MNHEY, CDR2 SVGAGI. DNA of the CDR3: TGTGCCAGCACTAAACCAGGGAGGGGCAATCAGCCCCAGCATTTT. Translated: CASTKPGRGNQPQHF.

In this sample, this clone turned up once. The V gene is TRBV9, the J gene TRBJ1-6; D unresolved. V was shortened by 4 bases and J by 0 bases, with 8 bases between the two germline ends. CDR1 and CDR2 from the germline V gene are SGDLS and YYNGEE. This CDR3 has 15 residues. CDR3 DNA: TGTGCCAGCAGCCCTGGCCTCTCCTATAATTCACCCCTCCACTTT. Its translation: CASSPGLSYNSPLHF. Looking up the rest from reference TRBV9 and TRBJ1-6 gives the full variable domain: DSGVTQTPKHLITATGQRVTLRCSPRSGDLSVYWYQQSLDQGLQFLIQYYNGEERAKGNILERFSAQQFPDLHSELNLSSLELGDSALYFCASSPGLSYNSPLHFGNGTRLTVT.

J is TRBJ2-7 and V is TRBV19, with 8 nucleotides matching TRBD1. With V trimmed by 4 bases and J by 3 bases, 5 bases remained unmatched. The CDR3 totals 14 residues. The germline CDR1 and CDR2 sequences are LNHDA and SQIVND (reference sequence). The CDR3 sequence: CASSNTGGLYEQYF. In nucleotides, the CDR3 is TGTGCCAGTAGTAACACAGGGGGGCTCTACGAGCAGTACTTC.

The chain is built from TRBV30 and TRBJ2-1, with unresolved D. CDR1 and CDR2 (germline): GTSNPN, SVGIG (reference sequence). CDR3 size: 11 residues. V was pared by 0 bases and J by 10 bases, with 7 bases between. CDR3 DNA sequence: TGTGCCTGGAGTGTGGGCGTCGAGCAGTTCTTC. As protein: CAWSVGVEQFF.

The V call is TRBV5-4, the J call TRBJ2-5, with D unresolved. CDR1 is SGHNT and CDR2 is YYREEE in the germline V gene (reference sequence). This CDR3 has 15 residues. Between the trimmed V and J ends, which lost 4 bases and 2 bases, there was a span of 15 bases. The DNA of the CDR3 is TGTGCCAGCAGCCCATCTCCCGTGACACAAGAGACCCAGTACTTC. Residues: CASSPSPVTQETQYF. The variable domain in full, completed from reference TRBV5-4 and TRBJ2-5, reads ETGVTQSPTHLIKTRGQQVTLRCSSQSGHNTVSWYQQALGQGPQFIFQYYREEENGRGNFPPRFSGLQFPNYSSELNVNALELDDSALYLCASSPSPVTQETQYFGPGTRLLVL.